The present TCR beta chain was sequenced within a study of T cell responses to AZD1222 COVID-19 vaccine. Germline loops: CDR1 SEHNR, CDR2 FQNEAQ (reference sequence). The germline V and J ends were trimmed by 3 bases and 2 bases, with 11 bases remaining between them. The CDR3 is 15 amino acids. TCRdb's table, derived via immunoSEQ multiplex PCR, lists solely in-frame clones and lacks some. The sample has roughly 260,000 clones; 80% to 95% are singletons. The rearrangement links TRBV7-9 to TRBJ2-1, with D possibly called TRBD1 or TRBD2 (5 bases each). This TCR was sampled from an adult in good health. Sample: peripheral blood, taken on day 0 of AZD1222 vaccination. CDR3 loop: CASSFGDGAYNEQFF. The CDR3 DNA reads TGTGCCAGCAGCTTCGGGGACGGGGCCTACAATGAGCAGTTCTTC.